These 10 T cell receptor beta chains share one sample of origin, sequenced in a study of cytotoxic CD8 clonotypes in ibrutinib-treated CLL. The method was immunoSEQ multiplex PCR; TCRdb's version includes in-frame clones alone and lacks a portion of them. The repertoire consists of approximately 280,000 clones, with approximately 76% occurring once and the leading ten covering about 5%. The specimen comprised PBMCs, sampled at disease progression, from a patient treated with ibrutinib. The receptors originated from a human donor with chronic lymphocytic leukemia.

This chain links TRBV5-6 with TRBJ2-7; tentative D call: TRBD1 (6 bases). From germline, CDR1 is SGHDT and CDR2 YYEEEE. V lost 4 bases and J 3 bases, leaving 14 bases between the germline ends. This CDR3 is 14 amino acids long. The CDR3 sequence is CASSTHGGDYEQYF. As DNA, the CDR3 is TGTGCCAGCAGCACGCATGGGGGCGACTACGAGCAGTACTTC.

The chain joins TRBV2 to TRBJ1-4, with a weak D call TRBD1 (5 bases). This CDR3 is 15 amino acids long. Trimming left V 8 bases short and J 4 bases short, with 17 bases between. Germline V gene data show CDR1 as SNHLY and CDR2 as FYNNEI. The CDR3 nucleotides are TGTGCCAGCTCCGACAGATCTACCCGTAATGAAAAACTGTTTTTT. Protein: CASSDRSTRNEKLFF.

The chain has TRBV9 and TRBJ1-2; D not certain. V lost 4 bases and J 4 bases, leaving 14 bases between the germline ends. Germline-derived CDR1 and CDR2 are SGDLS and YYNGEE. The CDR3 consists of 14 residues. This CDR3 reads CASSTRPSTYGYTF. DNA for the CDR3: TGTGCCAGCAGCACCCGACCCTCAACCTATGGCTACACCTTC.

The chain has TRBV7-6 and TRBJ2-2; TRBD1 is a possible D gene (6 bases). CDR1 and CDR2 (germline): SGHVS, FNYEAQ. V was cut by 5 bases and J by 8 bases, with 21 bases left in between. This CDR3 comprises 16 residues. Here the CDR3 reads CASSLRDTIFPGELFF. The CDR3 bases are TGTGCCAGCAGCCTCCGGGACACCATCTTTCCTGGGGAGCTGTTTTTT.

The chain links TRBV7-7 to TRBJ1-1; D is unclear. CDR1 SSHAT and CDR2 FNYEAQ come from the germline V gene (reference sequence). This CDR3 is built from 15 residues. V lost 1 base and J 5 bases, leaving 14 bases between the germline ends. The CDR3 DNA is TGTGCCAGCAGCTTAGGCGACGGTCTGGGGACTGAAGCTTTCTTT. This codes for CASSLGDGLGTEAFF. The entire variable domain, with the rest obtained from reference TRBV7-7 and TRBJ1-1, is as follows: GAGVSQSPRYKVTKRGQDVTLRCDPISSHATLYWYQQALGQGPEFLTYFNYEAQPDKSGLPSDRFSAERPEGSISTLTIQRTEQRDSAMYRCASSLGDGLGTEAFFGQGTRLTVV.

The V call is TRBV5-6, the J call TRBJ2-3; the D gene is possibly TRBD2 (5 bases). The CDR3 sequence is 15 residues long. Germline-derived CDR1 and CDR2 are SGHDT and YYEEEE. Trimming removed 6 bases at V and 2 bases at J, with 16 bases between. The CDR3, as DNA: TGTGCCAGCACCTTCCAAGCGGATCTCACAGATACGCAGTATTTT. This gives the protein CASTFQADLTDTQYF.

The chain recombines TRBV7-9 with TRBJ2-5, with D possibly TRBD1 on 6 matching bases. CDR3 length: 15 amino acids. Trimming took 5 bases from V and 1 from J, leaving 14 bases between them. CDR1 and CDR2 (germline): SEHNR, FQNEAQ (reference sequence). The CDR3 DNA is TGTGCCAGCAGCCACAGGGATCTCATCCAAGAGACCCAGTACTTC. Amino acids: CASSHRDLIQETQYF.

The rearrangement links TRBV15 to TRBJ1-4; D is ambiguous. V was pared by 1 base and J by 0 bases, with 6 bases between. In germline, CDR1 is LNHNV, CDR2 YYDKDF (reference sequence). The CDR3 sequence is 15 residues long. CDR3 sequence reads: CATSRGGTTNEKLFF. CDR3 DNA sequence: TGTGCCACCAGCAGAGGCGGCACAACTAATGAAAAACTGTTTTTT.

This chain's CDR3 is CATSRVSWGGGEQFF. As DNA, the CDR3 is TGTGCCACCAGCAGAGTGAGCTGGGGGGGCGGTGAGCAGTTCTTC. This chain connects TRBV15 to TRBJ2-1, with D possibly being TRBD2 (7 bases). Trimming shortened V by 1 base and J by 9 bases, and 16 bases separated the two germline ends. The CDR3 length is 15 residues. Germline CDR1 LNHNV, CDR2 YYDKDF (reference sequence).

This clone was picked up one time. The rearrangement joins TRBV5-4 to TRBJ2-2; 8 nucleotides agree with TRBD1. Losses at the gene ends were 4 bases for V and 5 bases for J; bases not matched to a gene: 10. This CDR3 has 16 residues. Germline V CDR1 and CDR2: SGHNT, YYREEE (reference sequence). CDR3 in DNA: TGTGCCAGCAGCCCCCCGCAGGGGGCAGTTACCGGGGAGCTGTTTTTT. Amino acid sequence: CASSPPQGAVTGELFF.